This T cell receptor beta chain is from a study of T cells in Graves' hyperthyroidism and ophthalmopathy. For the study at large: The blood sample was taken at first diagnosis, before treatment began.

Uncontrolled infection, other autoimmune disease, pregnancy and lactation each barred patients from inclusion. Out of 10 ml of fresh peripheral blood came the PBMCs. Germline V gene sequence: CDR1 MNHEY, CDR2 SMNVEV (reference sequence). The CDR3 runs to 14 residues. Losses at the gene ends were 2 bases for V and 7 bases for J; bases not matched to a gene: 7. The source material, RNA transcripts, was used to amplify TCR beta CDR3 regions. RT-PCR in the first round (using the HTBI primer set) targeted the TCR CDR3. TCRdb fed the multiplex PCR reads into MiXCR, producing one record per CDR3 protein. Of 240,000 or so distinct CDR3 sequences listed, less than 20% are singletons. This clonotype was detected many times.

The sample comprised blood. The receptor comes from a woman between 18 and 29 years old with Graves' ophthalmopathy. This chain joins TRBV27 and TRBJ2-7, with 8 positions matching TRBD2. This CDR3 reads CASSLLAGSREQYF. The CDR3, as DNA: TGTGCCAGCAGTTTACTAGCGGGTTCGCGGGAGCAGTACTTC.